The present entry profiles one T cell receptor beta chain with its context. Trimming stripped 1 base from V and 5 bases from J, with 14 bases between. CDR3 length equals 15 residues. Looked up from germline, CDR1 is MNHEY and CDR2 is SVGEGT. This entry is derived from a study of blood T cell repertoires in COVID-19. In the study overall: Both acute and convalescent COVID-19 samples were obtained from the United States, Italy and Spain. The analysed material was cDNA or gDNA that came from T cells, B-cell-depleted T cells, or PBMCs.

Methods used by the authors: Amplification from reference gene primers served as the basis for estimated nucleated cell counts. Sequencing used immunoSEQ multiplex PCR; TCRdb keeps in-frame clones, though not all of them. The DNA was the basis for D and trimming; V, J and clone size are from that table. The sample yields some 87,000 clones, 81% seen once. Material: peripheral blood. This TCR derives from a human donor in a cohort sampled during active COVID-19. This rearrangement joins TRBV6-2 or TRBV6-3 to TRBJ1-1; D is ambiguous. CDR3 amino acids: CASSYYSRLPTEAFF. The DNA of the CDR3 is TGTGCCAGCAGTTACTATAGTAGATTGCCAACTGAAGCTTTCTTT.